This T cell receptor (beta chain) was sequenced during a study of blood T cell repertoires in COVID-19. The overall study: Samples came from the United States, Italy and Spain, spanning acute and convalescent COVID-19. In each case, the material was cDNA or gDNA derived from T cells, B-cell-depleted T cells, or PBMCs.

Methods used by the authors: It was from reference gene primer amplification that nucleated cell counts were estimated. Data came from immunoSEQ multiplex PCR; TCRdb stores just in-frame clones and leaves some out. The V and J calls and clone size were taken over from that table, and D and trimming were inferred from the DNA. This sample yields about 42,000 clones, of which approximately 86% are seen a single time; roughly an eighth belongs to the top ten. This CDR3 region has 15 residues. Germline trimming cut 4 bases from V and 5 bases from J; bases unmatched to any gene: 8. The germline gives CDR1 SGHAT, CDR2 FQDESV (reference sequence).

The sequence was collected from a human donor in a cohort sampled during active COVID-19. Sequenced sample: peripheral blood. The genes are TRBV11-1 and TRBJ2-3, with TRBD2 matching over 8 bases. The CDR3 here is CASSSAGGKGDTQYF. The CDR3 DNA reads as TGTGCCAGCAGCTCCGCGGGGGGTAAGGGAGATACGCAGTATTTT.